The 11 T cell receptor beta chains below come from one sample, sequenced in a study of metastatic and nonmetastatic thyroid tumors. TCRdb recomputed clones from the PCR reads via MiXCR. Among 40,000 or so clones, about a sixth were seen once, and the ten largest hold around 9.9%. Every patient was untreated before thyroid surgery. The specimen sequenced was tumor tissue. All receptors derive from a female donor with papillary thyroid cancer or a benign thyroid nodule (not recorded which). Some clones in this sample may be carry-over from other donors' samples.

The chain joins TRBV10-3 to TRBJ2-1; D tentatively fits TRBD1 or TRBD2 (5 bases each). The germline gives CDR1 ENHRY, CDR2 SYGVKD. The CDR3 is made up of 15 amino acids. V was clipped by 0 bases and J by 7 bases, with 13 bases between them. For the CDR3, the DNA is TGTGCCATCAGTGAGTCGGCAGGGAGTGTAAATGAGCAGTTCTTC. It yields the protein CAISESAGSVNEQFF.

Turning to this clone: Relative to the germline gene, one junction end is altered; a read error may explain this. The chain carries TRBV5-5 and TRBJ2-7; weak D call: TRBD2 (5 bases). CDR1 and CDR2 from the germline V gene are SGHKS and YYEKEE (reference sequence). The CDR3 contains 15 residues. The CDR3 bases are TGTCCCAGCAGCTTGGCCCGGGGATCTAATTACGAGAACTACTTC. It translates to CPSSLARGSNYENYF.

As for this clone: One base away lies a much larger clone, so this may be a sequencing read error. The CDR3 coding sequence is TGTGCCAGCAGCTCTAGCGGGATTACCGATGAGCAGTTCTTC. Translating it yields CASSSSGITDEQFF. This sequence joins TRBV2 and TRBJ2-1, with 9 bases matching TRBD2. V lost 6 bases, J lost 8 bases, and 8 bases stayed unmatched. CDR1 is SNHLY and CDR2 is FYNNEI in the germline V gene. The length of the CDR3 is 14 residues. Based on the CDR3 plus reference TRBV2 and TRBJ2-1, the full variable domain is EPEVTQTPSHQVTQMGQEVILRCVPISNHLYFYWYRQILGQKVEFLVSFYNNEISEKSEIFDDQFSVERPDGSNFTLKIRSTKLEDSAMYFCASSSSGITDEQFFGPGTRLTVL.

This clone was observed at least ten times. This chain uses TRBV20-1 with TRBJ1-1, with no clear D. CDR1 is DFQATT and CDR2 is SNEGSKA in the germline V gene (reference sequence). This CDR3 comprises 12 residues. V lost 6 bases, J lost 5 bases, and 13 bases lay in between. The CDR3 reads CSATTSSTEAFF. The DNA of the CDR3 is TGCAGTGCCACGACTTCGTCGACTGAAGCTTTCTTT.

This clone has at least ten counts. The chain employs TRBV28 and TRBJ2-3, with 9 positions matching TRBD2. This CDR3 has 20 amino acids. The V segment lost 7 bases and the J segment 4 bases; nucleotides outside the gene matches: 24. The germline V gene encodes CDR1 MDHEN and CDR2 SYDVKM. CDR3 residues: CASTASTSLGSGRSADTQYF. The CDR3 region has the DNA TGTGCCAGCACCGCCTCTACCTCTCTGGGTAGCGGGAGATCCGCAGATACGCAGTATTTT.

This clone was seen at least ten times. The chain recombines TRBV7-9 with TRBJ2-7; 9 positions agree with TRBD2. Losses at the gene ends were 6 bases for V and 2 bases for J; bases not matched to a gene: 8. The CDR3 extends over 15 amino acids. Germline V gene lookup returns CDR1 SEHNR and CDR2 FQNEAQ (reference sequence). CDR3 amino acids: CASSLRGGRTYEQYF. The CDR3 nucleotides read TGTGCCAGCAGTTTGCGGGGGGGGAGGACCTACGAGCAGTACTTC.

On this clone itself: A much larger clonotype is one base distant, so this may be a read error. The chain combines TRBV30 with TRBJ2-3; tentatively, D is TRBD2 (6 bases). The CDR3 sequence is 15 residues long. Per the germline V gene, CDR1 is GTSNPN and CDR2 is SVGIG (reference sequence). As DNA, the CDR3 is TGTGCCTGGAGCCGACTAGTGGGAGTGGTAGATATGCAGTATTTT. Protein sequence: CAWSRLVGVVDMQYF. The full variable domain, completed using reference TRBV30 and TRBJ2-3, is SQTIHQWPATLVQPVGSPLSLECTVEGTSNPNLYWYRQAAGRGLQLLFYSVGIGQISSEVPQNLSASRPQDRQFILSSKKLLLSDSGFYLCAWSRLVGVVDMQYFGPGTRLTVL.

This clone was counted ten times or more. The rearrangement links TRBV18 to TRBJ1-1; a weak D match, TRBD1 (5 bases). The germline gives CDR1 KGHSH, CDR2 LQKENI. The ends were cut back, 0 bases at V and 1 base at J, with 12 bases in the middle. This CDR3 is 16 amino acids long. DNA of the CDR3: TGTGCCAGCTCACCACCCGGCTGGAGGGGGAACACTGAAGCTTTCTTT. Translating gives CASSPPGWRGNTEAFF. Full variable domain (rest looked up from reference TRBV18 and TRBJ1-1): NAGVMQNPRHLVRRRGQEARLRCSPMKGHSHVYWYRQLPEEGLKFMVYLQKENIIDESGMPKERFSAEFPKEGPSILRIQQVVRGDSAAYFCASSPPGWRGNTEAFFGQGTRLTVV.

At least ten counts were recorded for this clone. This chain links TRBV11-2 with TRBJ1-5; 7 bases agree with TRBD1. This CDR3 contains 16 residues. Trimming cost V 5 bases and J 2 bases; bases outside gene matches: 9. Germline-derived CDR1 and CDR2 are SGHAT and FQNNGV. The DNA of the CDR3 is TGTGCCAGCAGCCCCCGGACAGGTTTAGGCAATCAGCCCCAGCATTTT. It codes for CASSPRTGLGNQPQHF.

This clone was detected many times. The chain recombines TRBV3-1 with TRBJ1-1, with 7 positions matching TRBD1. Germline CDR1 reads LGHDT; CDR2 reads YNNKEL (reference sequence). V lost 3 bases, J lost 6 bases, and 4 bases stayed unmatched. CDR3 length equals 13 residues. The CDR3 DNA follows: TGTGCCAGCAGCCACCGACAGGGCCCTGAAGCTTTCTTT. Encoded protein: CASSHRQGPEAFF.

This clone was found a few times. This clone may be a read error of a much larger clone one base away. This chain joins TRBV28 and TRBJ2-1, with D unresolved. The CDR3 loop spans 13 amino acids. Trimming cost V 10 bases and J 10 bases, with 20 bases left between them. From germline, CDR1 is MDHEN and CDR2 SYDVKM. The CDR3 spells CAINRPHRGEQFF. The CDR3 bases are TGTGCCATCAACCGACCTCACAGAGGAGAGCAGTTCTTC.